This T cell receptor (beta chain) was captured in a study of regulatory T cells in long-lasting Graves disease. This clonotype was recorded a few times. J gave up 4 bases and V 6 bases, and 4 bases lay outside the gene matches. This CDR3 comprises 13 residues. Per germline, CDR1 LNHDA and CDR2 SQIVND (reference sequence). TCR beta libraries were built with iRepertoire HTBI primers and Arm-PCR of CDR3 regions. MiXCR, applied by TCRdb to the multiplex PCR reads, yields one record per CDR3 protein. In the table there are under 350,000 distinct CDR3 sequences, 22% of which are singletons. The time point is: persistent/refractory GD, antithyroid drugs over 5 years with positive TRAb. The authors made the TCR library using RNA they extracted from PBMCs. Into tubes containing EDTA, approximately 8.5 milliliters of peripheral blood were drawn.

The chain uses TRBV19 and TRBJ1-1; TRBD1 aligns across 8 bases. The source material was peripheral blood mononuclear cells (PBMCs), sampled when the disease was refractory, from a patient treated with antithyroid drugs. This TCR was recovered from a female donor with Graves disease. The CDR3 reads CASRPQGGTEAFF. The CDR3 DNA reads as TGTGCCAGTAGGCCACAGGGGGGCACTGAAGCTTTCTTT.